The T cell receptor (beta chain) under discussion was sequenced for a study of blood T cell repertoires in COVID-19. Overall study context: Acute and convalescent COVID-19 samples came from the United States, Italy and Spain. In each case, the material was cDNA or gDNA derived from T cells, B-cell-depleted T cells, or PBMCs.

In the authors' workflow: How many nucleated cells were present was estimated from reference gene primer amplification. Assay: immunoSEQ multiplex PCR; the TCRdb copy retains only in-frame clones and omits some. That table gives V, J and clone size, and the DNA gave D and trimming. The top ten clones hold 11% of a sample with approximately 300,000 clones, 85% to 90% of them seen once. Per the germline V gene, CDR1 is KGHSH and CDR2 is LQKENI. The CDR3 is 14 residues long. Germline trimming cut 4 bases from V and 1 base from J; bases unmatched to any gene: 3. Seattle participants joined during active infection and were tracked over time. This clone was found a few times.

This receptor was taken from a woman in her 30s with COVID-19, enrolled during active disease. Sequences were obtained from peripheral blood. The chain links TRBV18 to TRBJ1-1; 7 nucleotides line up with TRBD1. CDR3 in DNA: TGTGCCAGCTCACTGGGACAGACGAACACTGAAGCTTTCTTT. This gives the protein CASSLGQTNTEAFF.